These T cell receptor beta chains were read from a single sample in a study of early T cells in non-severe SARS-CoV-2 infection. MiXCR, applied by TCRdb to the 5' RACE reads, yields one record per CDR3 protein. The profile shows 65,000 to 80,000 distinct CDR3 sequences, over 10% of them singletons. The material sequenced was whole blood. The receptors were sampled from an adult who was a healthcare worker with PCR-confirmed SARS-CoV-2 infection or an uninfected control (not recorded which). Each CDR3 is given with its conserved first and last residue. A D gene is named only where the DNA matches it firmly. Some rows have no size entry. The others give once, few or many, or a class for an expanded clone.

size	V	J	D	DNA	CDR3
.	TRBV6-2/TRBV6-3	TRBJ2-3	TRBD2	TGTGCCAGCAGGAGGACGACTGTTGGAGCGGGGGGAGATACGCAGTATTTT	CASRRTTVGAGGDTQYF
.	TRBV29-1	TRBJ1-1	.	TGCAGCGTTGAAGATAGGGCAGGTGTTGGGGGCAGGGCTTTCTTT	CSVEDRAGVGGRAFF
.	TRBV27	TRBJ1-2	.	TGTGCCAGCAGTGCTCACAACTATGGCTACACCTTC	CASSAHNYGYTF
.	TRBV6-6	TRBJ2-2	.	TGTGCCAGCAACTTAAGCCCCGGGGAGCTGTTTTTT	CASNLSPGELFF
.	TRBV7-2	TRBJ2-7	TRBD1	TGTGCCAGCAGCTTGCGGCCCGTATTGGGACAGGGGAACGAGCAGTACTTC	CASSLRPVLGQGNEQYF
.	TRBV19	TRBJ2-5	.	TGTGCCAGTAGTCCCTGGGGGGCGGGACCCCAAGAGACCCAGTACTTC	CASSPWGAGPQETQYF
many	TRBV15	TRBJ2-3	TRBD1	TGTGCCACCAGCAGAGATGAGGGGGCGAGCACAGATACGCAGTATTTT	CATSRDEGASTDTQYF
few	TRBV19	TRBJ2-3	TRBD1	TGTGCCAGTAGTATAGATTTAACAGGGGTCGCAGATACGCAGTATTTT	CASSIDLTGVADTQYF
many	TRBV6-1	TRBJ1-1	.	TGTGCCAGCAGTGAAGCTGATTACAGTGAAGCTTTCTTT	CASSEADYSEAFF
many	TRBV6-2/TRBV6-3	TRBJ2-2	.	TGTGCCAGCAGTTACTTGCCCAGGTACACCGGGGAGCTGTTTTTT	CASSYLPRYTGELFF
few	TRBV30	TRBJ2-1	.	TGTGCCTGGAGTGGGCCCACCTCGGGACGAGACTACAATGAGCAGTTCTTC	CAWSGPTSGRDYNEQFF
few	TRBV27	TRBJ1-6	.	TGTGCCAGCAGCCCCAGGGGAGGGCACTTAAGCAATTCACCCCTCCACTTT	CASSPRGGHLSNSPLHF
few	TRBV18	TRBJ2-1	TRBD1	TGTGCCAGCTCACCGCGGGACAGGAGCTCCTACAATGAGCAGTTCTTC	CASSPRDRSSYNEQFF
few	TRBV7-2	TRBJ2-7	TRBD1	TGTGCCAGCAGCCTCGGGACAGGGAGCGAGCAGTACTTC	CASSLGTGSEQYF
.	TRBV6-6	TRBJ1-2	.	TGTGCCAGCAGCTTTCCGGGACAATACACGGGCTACACCTTC	CASSFPGQYTGYTF
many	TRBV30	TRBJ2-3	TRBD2	TGTGCCTGGAGTTGGGTAGCGGGGACAGATACGCAGTATTTT	CAWSWVAGTDTQYF
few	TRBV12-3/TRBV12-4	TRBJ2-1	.	TGTGCCACTTTGACGGGCAATGAGCAGTTCTTC	CATLTGNEQFF
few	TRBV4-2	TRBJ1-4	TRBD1	TGTGCCAGCAGCCATCAATGGGACAGGGCGAATGAAAAACTGTTTTTT	CASSHQWDRANEKLFF
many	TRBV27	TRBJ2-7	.	TGTGCCAGCAGTCCCCTGAGGTCGGACGAGCAGTACTTC	CASSPLRSDEQYF
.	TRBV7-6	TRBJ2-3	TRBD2	TGTGCCAGCAGCTTAGGGCTAGCGGGAGTAGCAGATACGCAGTATTTT	CASSLGLAGVADTQYF
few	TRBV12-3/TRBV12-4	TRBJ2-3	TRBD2	TGTGCCAGCAGCCGGGGGGGTCGAGCGGATACGCAGTATTTT	CASSRGGRADTQYF
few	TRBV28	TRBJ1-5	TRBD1	TGTGCCAGCAGTCGGGACAGGGGGCGCGAAGGCAATCAGCCCCAGCATTTT	CASSRDRGREGNQPQHF
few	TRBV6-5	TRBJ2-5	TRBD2	TGTGCCAGCAGCCTCCGACTAGCGGGGGGCGAAGAGACCCAGTACTTC	CASSLRLAGGEETQYF
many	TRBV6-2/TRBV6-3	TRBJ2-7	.	TGTGCCAGCAGTTACTCTGGTGAAGGTTCCTACGAGCAGTACTTC	CASSYSGEGSYEQYF